This TCR beta chain was sequenced during a study of post-analysis software for immune sequencing data. Study findings and constraints: Batch-matched samples strongly co-clustered by F measure. In patients, 4 to 6 TRBV segments were more frequent than in controls, with TRBV5-6, TRBV5-1 and TRBV20-1 among them.

With regard to this clonotype: Its cognate antigen is unknown.

Included in the TCR beta cDNA libraries were unique molecular identifiers. TCRdb used MiXCR to reprocess the PCR reads, holding one entry per CDR3 protein. In the table there are about 680,000 distinct CDR3 sequences, over 45% of which are singletons. This CDR3 has 12 amino acids. Germline V gives CDR1 SGHRS, CDR2 YFSETQ. Trimming stripped 4 bases from V and 4 bases from J, with 6 bases between. The sequence came from a girl aged 2 to 10 with multiple sclerosis. J is TRBJ2-1 and V is TRBV5-1; D remains ambiguous. Input material: blood. CDR3 sequence reads: CASSPQYNEQFF. Written as DNA, the CDR3 is TGCGCCAGCAGCCCGCAGTACAATGAGCAGTTCTTC.